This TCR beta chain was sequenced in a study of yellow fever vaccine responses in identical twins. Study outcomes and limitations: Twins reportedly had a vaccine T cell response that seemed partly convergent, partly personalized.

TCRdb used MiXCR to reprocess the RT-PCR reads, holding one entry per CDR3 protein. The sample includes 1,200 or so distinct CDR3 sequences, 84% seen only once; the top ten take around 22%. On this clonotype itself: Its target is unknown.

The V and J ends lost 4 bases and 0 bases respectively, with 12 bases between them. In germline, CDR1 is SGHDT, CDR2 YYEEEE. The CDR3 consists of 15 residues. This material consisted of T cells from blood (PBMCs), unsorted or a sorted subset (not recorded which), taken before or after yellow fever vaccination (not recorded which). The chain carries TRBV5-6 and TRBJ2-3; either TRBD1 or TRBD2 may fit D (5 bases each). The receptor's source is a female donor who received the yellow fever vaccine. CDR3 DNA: TGTGCCAGCAGCCTGGGGGTCACTAGCACAGATACGCAGTATTTT. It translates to CASSLGVTSTDTQYF.